One and the same sample provided the 18 T cell receptor beta chains below, sequenced in a study of T cell repertoires in cytomegalovirus infection. TCRdb independently ran MiXCR on the reads; one entry per CDR3 protein. The top ten clones hold about three quarters of a sample with under 120,000 distinct CDR3 sequences, roughly two fifths of them seen once. These receptors are not linked to any known antigen. The sequenced sample was CD8+ T cells from cultured PBMCs, obtained from culture after CMV antigen stimulation. These receptors originate from a human donor in good health (CMV status not recorded). Some clones in this sample may be carry-over from other donors' samples.

The V call is TRBV27, the J call TRBJ1-2; TRBD1 matches at 8 bases. V lost 3 bases and J lost 10; bases outside the gene matches: 10. The CDR3 has 14 amino acids. Germline CDR1 is MNHEY and CDR2 is SMNVEV (reference sequence). The CDR3 DNA reads as TGTGCCAGCAGTTTGGCAGGGGGCCCTATGCTCTACACCTTC. It is translated as CASSLAGGPMLYTF.

This chain joins TRBV11-2 and TRBJ1-2; 7 bases are a match to TRBD1. Germline assignment: CDR1 SGHAT and CDR2 FQNNGV. The CDR3 is 16 amino acids. Trimming removed 0 bases from V and 5 bases from J; junction bases left unmatched: 9. For the CDR3, the DNA is TGTGCCAGCAGCTTAGATGGAGGGGGCGCATGGTATGGCTACACCTTC. Encoded protein: CASSLDGGGAWYGYTF.

For the CDR3, the DNA is TGTGCCAGCAGCCCGGGGACAGGGAGCGGCACCTTC. Encoded protein: CASSPGTGSGTF. The gene calls are TRBV12-3 or TRBV12-4 and TRBJ1-2, with 9 bases identical to TRBD1. With V trimmed by 6 bases and J by 13 bases, 9 bases remained unmatched. CDR3 length: 12 amino acids.

By its share, this clonotype is medium-sized (0.01 to 0.1%). The rearrangement uses TRBV27 and TRBJ2-7; D gene unclear. Germline V gene sequence: CDR1 MNHEY, CDR2 SMNVEV (reference sequence). The ends were cut back, 3 bases at V and 3 bases at J, with 9 bases in the middle. The CDR3 runs 13 residues. CDR3 nucleotide sequence: TGTGCCAGCAGTTTCGGCAGAAACTACGAGCAGTACTTC. Amino acids: CASSFGRNYEQYF.

This clonotype was detected a few times. V gene TRBV3-1 combines with J gene TRBJ2-5, with D uncertain. The germline CDR1 and CDR2 sequences are LGHDT and YNNKEL (reference sequence). The CDR3 loop spans 15 amino acids. V gave up 0 bases and J gave up 4 bases, with 12 bases separating them. The CDR3, as DNA: TGTGCCAGCAGCCAAGATTTCCCAGCTGGAGAGACCCAGTACTTC. Its protein is CASSQDFPAGETQYF.

In this sample, this clonotype turned up a few times. The chain recombines TRBV7-8 with TRBJ2-7; TRBD2 aligns across 10 bases. Trimming removed 6 bases from V and 3 bases from J; junction bases left unmatched: 8. Germline V CDR1 and CDR2: SGHVS, FQNEAQ. This CDR3 contains 15 residues. The CDR3, as DNA: TGTGCCAGCAGGGCTACTAGCGGGGCCATCTACGAGCAGTACTTC. Its protein is CASRATSGAIYEQYF.

The chain carries TRBV6-1 and TRBJ2-3, with D perhaps TRBD1 (5 bases). V gave up 8 bases and J gave up 4 bases, with 13 bases separating them. CDR1 and CDR2 from the germline V gene are MNHNS and SASEGT. The CDR3 is 13 residues long. The CDR3 is CASDAGPPDTQYF. CDR3 DNA sequence: TGTGCCAGCGACGCAGGGCCCCCAGATACGCAGTATTTT.

V usage is TRBV7-4 and J usage is TRBJ2-1, with D possibly matching TRBD1 (5 bases). This CDR3 comprises 14 residues. V was clipped by 5 bases and J by 7 bases, with 15 bases between them. CDR1 SGHVT and CDR2 SQSDAQ come from the germline V gene. CDR3 DNA sequence: TGTGCCAGCAGCCCACGGACACTCGGGAATGAGCAGTTCTTC. This gives the protein CASSPRTLGNEQFF.

The genes are TRBV28 and TRBJ2-7; 10 nucleotides align to TRBD1. The CDR3 totals 14 residues. CDR1 is MDHEN and CDR2 is SYDVKM in the germline V gene. J gave up 4 bases and V 2 bases, and 2 bases lay outside the gene matches. The CDR3 DNA reads TGTGCCAGCAGTTTAGAGGACAGGGGGTACGAGCAGTACTTC. Its protein product is CASSLEDRGYEQYF.

Ten or more counts support this clonotype. The rearrangement joins TRBV3-1 to TRBJ1-5, with D maybe TRBD1 (5 bases). There are 14 residues in the CDR3. With 1 base removed from V and 5 bases from J, the gap between germline ends came to 9 bases. The germline CDR1 and CDR2 sequences are LGHDT and YNNKEL (reference sequence). For the CDR3, the DNA is TGTGCCAGCAGCCAAGGGCAGGGTTATCAGCCCCAGCATTTT. This translates into CASSQGQGYQPQHF.

This clonotype was counted a few times. The genes are TRBV5-1 and TRBJ2-7, with 8 bases matching TRBD1. The CDR3 spans 15 residues. Germline CDR1 reads SGHRS; CDR2 reads YFSETQ. Unmatched junction bases numbered 6, after V lost 4 bases and J lost 0 bases. DNA of the CDR3: TGCGCCAGCAGCCTGACAGGGGCCTTCTCCTACGAGCAGTACTTC. Translation gives CASSLTGAFSYEQYF. Full variable domain (outside the CDR3, taken from reference TRBV5-1 and TRBJ2-7): KAGVTQTPRYLIKTRGQQVTLSCSPISGHRSVSWYQQTPGQGLQFLFEYFSETQRNKGNFPGRFSGRQFSNSRSEMNVSTLELGDSALYLCASSLTGAFSYEQYFGPGTRLTVT.

This clonotype was picked up many times. This chain links TRBV12-3 or TRBV12-4 with TRBJ1-2; D is unresolved. The CDR3 sequence is 13 residues long. V shed 2 bases and J shed 7 bases, with 11 bases lying between them. The CDR3 coding sequence is TGTGCCAGCAGTTTATCCCCCCGCGTTGGCTACACCTTC. Its protein product is CASSLSPRVGYTF.

The table lists this clonotype with a few counts. The chain has TRBV7-4 and TRBJ2-1; maybe TRBD1 (7 bases). This CDR3 is built from 14 residues. V was pared by 5 bases and J by 7 bases, with 15 bases between. CDR1 is SGHVT and CDR2 is SQSDAQ in the germline V gene. The CDR3 here is CASSEPQGRNEQFF. The DNA for the CDR3 is TGTGCCAGCAGCGAACCACAGGGGAGGAATGAGCAGTTCTTC. The full variable domain, rest sourced from reference TRBV7-4 and TRBJ2-1, is GAGVSQSPRYKVAKRGRDVALRCDSISGHVTLYWYRQTLGQGSEVLTYSQSDAQRDKSGRPSGRFSAERPERSVSTLKIQRTEQGDSAVYLCASSEPQGRNEQFFGPGTRLTVL.

The chain uses TRBV7-6 and TRBJ2-1, with D maybe TRBD1 (5 bases). Trimming took 5 bases from V and 9 from J, leaving 20 bases between them. The CDR3 totals 15 residues. Germline CDR1 reads SGHVS; CDR2 reads FNYEAQ. CDR3 in amino acids: CASSLPVGIQGEQFF. The DNA for the CDR3 is TGTGCCAGCAGCCTCCCGGTAGGAATTCAGGGTGAGCAGTTCTTC.

This clonotype showed up just a few times. The rearrangement uses TRBV12-3 or TRBV12-4 and TRBJ2-7; 9 nucleotides match TRBD1. Trimming removed 6 bases from V and 3 bases from J; junction bases left unmatched: 15. The CDR3 spans 17 residues. CDR3 nucleotide sequence: TGTGCCAGCAGACGTGGGACAGGGCGCTTGCTGGTCTACGAGCAGTACTTC. This codes for CASRRGTGRLLVYEQYF.

The rearrangement joins TRBV7-7 to TRBJ2-7; TRBD1 is a possible D gene (5 bases). With 3 bases removed from V and 6 bases from J, the gap between germline ends came to 15 bases. Per germline, CDR1 SSHAT and CDR2 FNYEAQ (reference sequence). The CDR3 covers 14 residues. The CDR3 nucleotides read TGTGCCAGCAGCTTGTCCAGGGTGTCCATCGAGCAGTACTTC. Translation gives CASSLSRVSIEQYF.

The genes are TRBV4-1 and TRBJ2-1, with 12 bases fitting TRBD2. Germline trimming cut 1 base from V and 6 bases from J; bases unmatched to any gene: 10. Germline CDR1 is MGHRA and CDR2 is YSYEKL. The CDR3 has 18 amino acids. The CDR3: CASSQVLAGGPGGNEQFF. CDR3 DNA: TGCGCCAGCAGCCAAGTGCTAGCGGGGGGGCCCGGTGGCAATGAGCAGTTCTTC.

The sample holds many counts of this clonotype. The chain combines TRBV7-6 with TRBJ2-2; 9 nucleotides align to TRBD2. Germline trimming cut 5 bases from V and 5 bases from J; bases unmatched to any gene: 9. The CDR3 is made up of 16 amino acids. Per the germline V gene, CDR1 is SGHVS and CDR2 is FNYEAQ. Here the CDR3 reads CASSPLAGGPTGELFF. The CDR3 DNA sequence: TGTGCCAGCAGCCCCCTGGCGGGGGGGCCAACCGGGGAGCTGTTTTTT.